This T cell receptor beta chain was sequenced in a study of cytomegalovirus exposure and HLA in healthy donors. This CDR3 contains 13 residues. Trimming removed 0 bases from V and 11 bases from J, with 11 bases in between. From germline, CDR1 is LGHNA and CDR2 YSLEER. The primer mix had 60 Vbeta and 13 Jbeta primers. Here immunoSEQ multiplex PCR was the method, and the copy in TCRdb shows in-frame clones only, minus some. The sample has roughly 200,000 clones, less than 85% seen once. The genes are TRBV4-3 and TRBJ1-5; no clear D gene. The sequence was collected from a boy younger than 18 in good health and CMV-seronegative. What was sequenced was PBMCs. This CDR3 reads CASSQDLQRSQHF. The DNA for the CDR3 is TGCGCCAGCAGCCAAGATCTTCAGAGGTCCCAGCATTTT.